The 32 T cell receptor beta chains given below trace back to one sample, sequenced in a study of blood T cell repertoires in COVID-19. Libraries were prepared by immunoSEQ multiplex PCR; TCRdb keeps only in-frame clonotypes and omits some of them. The sample includes a few hundred thousand clones, roughly 90% of them seen just once. Sequencing was done on a sample of peripheral blood. These TCRs come from a man aged 18 to 29 who had recovered from COVID-19.

This chain joins TRBV19 and TRBJ1-2, with D perhaps matching TRBD1 (5 bases). V lost 4 bases, J lost 4 bases, and 19 bases lay in between. The CDR3 is 16 amino acids. From germline, CDR1 is LNHDA and CDR2 SQIVND (reference sequence). CDR3 region: CASSKSIRDLPYGYTF. CDR3 DNA: TGTGCCAGTAGTAAATCAATACGGGACTTGCCCTATGGCTACACCTTC.

J is TRBJ2-3 and V is TRBV18; no clear D. V was trimmed by 6 bases and J by 0 bases, leaving 4 bases between them. CDR1 and CDR2 (germline): KGHSH, LQKENI. There are 12 residues in the CDR3. The CDR3 protein is CASSPSTDTQYF. CDR3 DNA sequence: TGTGCCAGCTCCCCTAGCACAGATACGCAGTATTTT. Variable domain in full (rest from reference TRBV18 and TRBJ2-3): NAGVMQNPRHLVRRRGQEARLRCSPMKGHSHVYWYRQLPEEGLKFMVYLQKENIIDESGMPKERFSAEFPKEGPSILRIQQVVRGDSAAYFCASSPSTDTQYFGPGTRLTVL.

This clone was recorded only once. The chain uses TRBV10-3 and TRBJ2-1; TRBD1 matches at 8 bases. The ends lost 2 bases at V and 8 bases at J; junction bases unmatched: 11. The CDR3 sequence is 16 residues long. From germline, CDR1 is ENHRY and CDR2 SYGVKD. In DNA form, the CDR3 reads TGTGCCATCAGTGAGGCGGGACAGGCAACTTACGATGAGCAGTTCTTC. Translation: CAISEAGQATYDEQFF.

The chain couples TRBV7-3 to TRBJ2-1, with D perhaps matching TRBD1 (5 bases). Per the germline V gene, CDR1 is SGHTA and CDR2 is FQGTGA. With 3 bases removed from V and 8 bases from J, the gap between germline ends came to 20 bases. The CDR3 totals 16 residues. Here the CDR3 reads CASSLPSTSRVHEQFF. As DNA, the CDR3 is TGTGCCAGCAGCTTGCCCAGTACCTCCAGGGTCCATGAGCAGTTCTTC.

This chain connects TRBV11-2 to TRBJ1-1; a weak D match, TRBD1 (6 bases). Trimming left V 1 base short and J 10 bases short, with 7 bases between. Per the germline V gene, CDR1 is SGHAT and CDR2 is FQNNGV. The CDR3 loop spans 11 amino acids. The CDR3 nucleotides are TGTGCCAGCAGCTTAGGCAGGGGAGCTTTCTTT. Protein product: CASSLGRGAFF.

The chain employs TRBV6-1 and TRBJ2-5; TRBD1 is a possible D gene (7 bases). The CDR3 length is 16 residues. Trimming took off 1 base at V and 2 bases at J, with 14 bases between the two ends. CDR1 and CDR2 (germline): MNHNS, SASEGT. CDR3 nucleotides: TGTGCCAGCAGTGAAGGACAGGGTGCGGGGCAAGAGACCCAGTACTTC. Translated: CASSEGQGAGQETQYF.

This clone was counted a few times. The chain couples TRBV7-2 to TRBJ1-2; D may be TRBD1 (5 bases). The CDR3 has 15 amino acids. Germline V CDR1 and CDR2: SGHTA, FQGNSA. V was shortened by 5 bases and J by 8 bases, with 21 bases between the two germline ends. The CDR3 coding sequence is TGTGCCAGCAGCAGTACGGAGGGAGGGGAAGTCGGCTACACCTTC. This translates into CASSSTEGGEVGYTF. Drawing the rest from reference TRBV7-2 and TRBJ1-2, the complete variable domain is GAGVSQSPSNKVTEKGKDVELRCDPISGHTALYWYRQSLGQGLEFLIYFQGNSAPDKSGLPSDRFSAERTGGSVSTLTIQRTQQEDSAVYLCASSSTEGGEVGYTFGSGTRLTVV.

V gene TRBV27 combines with J gene TRBJ1-5; D is undetermined. This CDR3 has 14 residues. CDR1 and CDR2 from the germline V gene are MNHEY and SMNVEV (reference sequence). Trimming took off 0 bases at V and 3 bases at J, with 6 bases between the two ends. The CDR3 coding sequence is TGTGCCAGCAGTTTATCCGGGAACAATCAGCCCCAGCATTTT. Protein: CASSLSGNNQPQHF.

The V and J genes are TRBV11-2 and TRBJ2-2; tentative D call: TRBD2 (5 bases). Per germline, CDR1 SGHAT and CDR2 FQNNGV. The V gene lost 5 bases and the J gene lost 5 bases, with 12 bases spanning the gap. The CDR3 length is 14 residues. The chain's CDR3 is CASSTGFITGELFF. The CDR3, as DNA: TGTGCCAGCAGCACGGGATTTATAACCGGGGAGCTGTTTTTT.

This clone was detected once. V is TRBV5-5 and J is TRBJ2-1; tentative D call: TRBD1 (6 bases). The V and J ends lost 4 bases and 4 bases respectively, with 15 bases between them. Germline V gives CDR1 SGHKS, CDR2 YYEKEE (reference sequence). The CDR3 is made up of 15 amino acids. The CDR3 DNA follows: TGTGCCAGCAGCCCCCAAGCAGGGGCGTACAATGAGCAGTTCTTC. Residues: CASSPQAGAYNEQFF. Full variable domain (rest looked up from reference TRBV5-5 and TRBJ2-1): DAGVTQSPTHLIKTRGQQVTLRCSPISGHKSVSWYQQVLGQGPQFIFQYYEKEERGRGNFPDRFSARQFPNYSSELNVNALLLGDSALYLCASSPQAGAYNEQFFGPGTRLTVL.

This chain connects TRBV5-1 to TRBJ2-2, with 8 bases lining up with TRBD2. After removal of 3 bases from V and 1 base from J, the junction contained 5 bases not matched to a gene. Germline values: CDR1 SGHRS, CDR2 YFSETQ. CDR3 size: 16 residues. The CDR3 coding sequence is TGCGCCAGCAGCTGGGGCGCGGGGGGGAACACCGGGGAGCTGTTTTTT. Protein: CASSWGAGGNTGELFF.

This chain uses TRBV9 with TRBJ1-6; D possibly corresponds to TRBD1 (6 bases). With 1 base removed from V and 10 bases from J, the gap between germline ends came to 9 bases. The CDR3 extends over 13 amino acids. Germline V gene sequence: CDR1 SGDLS, CDR2 YYNGEE. The CDR3: CASSVQGRSPLHF. The DNA of the CDR3 is TGTGCCAGCAGCGTACAGGGGAGATCACCCCTCCACTTT.

The chain is built from TRBV5-1 and TRBJ2-5; 7 bases align to TRBD1. The CDR3 is made up of 14 amino acids. Germline loops: CDR1 SGHRS, CDR2 YFSETQ. J lost 1 base, V lost 6 bases, and 6 bases had no gene match. The CDR3 spells CASTPGTAQETQYF. The CDR3 DNA reads TGCGCCAGCACCCCCGGGACAGCCCAAGAGACCCAGTACTTC.

V and J are TRBV30 and TRBJ1-4; tentatively, D is TRBD1 (5 bases). Trimming left V 2 bases short and J 10 bases short, with 14 bases between. CDR1 GTSNPN and CDR2 SVGIG come from the germline V gene (reference sequence). This CDR3 region has 13 residues. CDR3 sequence: CAWSSPMGGKLFF. The DNA for the CDR3 is TGTGCCTGGAGTTCTCCCATGGGGGGAAAACTGTTTTTT.

The chain is built from TRBV5-4 and TRBJ2-3, with TRBD2 matching over 8 bases. Germline assignment: CDR1 SGHNT and CDR2 YYREEE (reference sequence). The CDR3 is made up of 14 amino acids. With V trimmed by 5 bases and J by 0 bases, 2 bases remained unmatched. The chain's CDR3 is CASRERGSTDTQYF. The CDR3 DNA reads TGTGCCAGCAGAGAGCGGGGGAGCACAGATACGCAGTATTTT.

The chain is built from TRBV30 and TRBJ2-3; 7 bases match TRBD1. V gave up 7 bases and J gave up 0 bases; unmatched junction bases: 7. The CDR3 loop spans 14 amino acids. Germline V lookup: CDR1 GTSNPN, CDR2 SVGIG (reference sequence). CDR3 nucleotides: TGTGCCTTAACCGGGACAGCGAGCACAGATACGCAGTATTTT. Its protein is CALTGTASTDTQYF.

The chain joins TRBV9 to TRBJ2-7; maybe TRBD2 (5 bases). The V end lost 0 bases, the J end lost 2 bases, and 9 bases lay between the germline ends. The germline gives CDR1 SGDLS, CDR2 YYNGEE. The CDR3 is 14 amino acids. DNA of the CDR3: TGTGCCAGCAGCGTAGACGAGGGAACCTACGAGCAGTACTTC. Protein: CASSVDEGTYEQYF.

The table lists this clone with a few counts. The genes are TRBV6-1 and TRBJ2-7; D ambiguous. V lost 2 bases and J 7 bases, leaving 9 bases between the germline ends. This CDR3 comprises 12 residues. CDR1 MNHNS and CDR2 SASEGT come from the germline V gene. The CDR3 region is CASSEFETEQYF. The CDR3 DNA sequence: TGTGCCAGCAGTGAATTCGAGACTGAGCAGTACTTC.

The chain uses TRBV7-3 and TRBJ2-5; no clear D gene. With 5 bases removed from V and 1 base from J, the gap between germline ends came to 11 bases. Germline CDR1 reads SGHTA; CDR2 reads FQGTGA. The length of the CDR3 is 14 residues. This CDR3 is CASSHRGPQETQYF. CDR3 nucleotides: TGTGCCAGCAGCCACCGCGGCCCCCAAGAGACCCAGTACTTC.

The chain joins TRBV2 to TRBJ2-1; TRBD2 matches at 8 bases. Germline V CDR1 and CDR2: SNHLY, FYNNEI. The junction had 7 bases not matched to a gene; V was cut back by 10 bases and J by 5 bases. This CDR3 region has 13 residues. The CDR3 sequence: CATRPGRDNEQFF. DNA for the CDR3: TGTGCCACCCGACCCGGGAGGGACAATGAGCAGTTCTTC.

The chain has TRBV19 and TRBJ2-1; no firm D call. The CDR3 sequence is 13 residues long. V was cut by 7 bases and J by 0 bases, with 7 bases left in between. Germline CDR1 is LNHDA and CDR2 is SQIVND (reference sequence). The CDR3 nucleotides are TGTGCCAGTACCTATAGCTCCTACAATGAGCAGTTCTTC. Protein: CASTYSSYNEQFF.

This clone has only a few counts. The genes are TRBV10-1 and TRBJ1-2; TRBD1 is a possible D gene (5 bases). CDR1 and CDR2 (germline): WNHNN, SYGVQD (reference sequence). Trimming left V 3 bases short and J 7 bases short, with 15 bases between. CDR3 length: 14 amino acids. The CDR3 DNA is TGCGCCAGCAGTGACGGGAGGGGCGAGTTTGGCTACACCTTC. Amino acids: CASSDGRGEFGYTF.

The gene calls are TRBV6-2 or TRBV6-3 and TRBJ1-2; TRBD1 is a possible D gene (5 bases). The germline CDR1 and CDR2 sequences are MNHEY and SVGEGT. V was trimmed by 4 bases and J by 7 bases, leaving 13 bases between them. This CDR3 comprises 13 residues. CDR3 in amino acids: CASSLGGYGGYTF. The CDR3 coding sequence is TGTGCCAGCAGTTTGGGGGGATACGGTGGCTACACCTTC.

This clone was observed once. This rearrangement joins TRBV5-1 to TRBJ2-1; D possibly corresponds to TRBD2 (6 bases). Between the trimmed V and J ends, which lost 5 bases and 8 bases, there was a span of 14 bases. The CDR3 has 13 amino acids. Germline CDR1 reads SGHRS; CDR2 reads YFSETQ. CDR3 amino acids: CASRLSTSHEQFF. The CDR3 DNA reads as TGCGCCAGCAGACTATCTACTAGCCATGAGCAGTTCTTC.

The chain is built from TRBV6-5 and TRBJ2-7, with TRBD2 identical over 8 bases. The ends lost 4 bases at V and 7 bases at J; junction bases unmatched: 9. This CDR3 region has 14 residues. Germline values: CDR1 MNHEY, CDR2 SVGAGI. In DNA, the CDR3 is TGTGCCAGCAGTTTGGGCAGCGGGAGTGGGGAGCAGTACTTC. Protein product: CASSLGSGSGEQYF.

Only one count was recorded for this clone. V and J are TRBV5-4 and TRBJ2-7, with 7 bases lining up with TRBD2. This CDR3 region has 15 residues. The V gene end was trimmed by 4 bases and the J gene end by 1 base; junction bases not matched to a gene: 8. CDR1 and CDR2 from the germline V gene are SGHNT and YYREEE (reference sequence). As DNA, the CDR3 is TGTGCCAGCAGCCTCGGGGAGGGGCCTTCCTACGAGCAGTACTTC. Amino acid sequence: CASSLGEGPSYEQYF.

V gene TRBV11-3 combines with J gene TRBJ2-7; TRBD1 agrees at 7 bases. V dropped 5 bases and J dropped 2; count of bases not matched to a gene: 6. Germline V gene sequence: CDR1 SGHNT, CDR2 YENEEA. The CDR3 runs 14 residues. The CDR3 sequence: CASSGGQRAYEQYF. The DNA of the CDR3 is TGTGCCAGCAGCGGGGGACAGAGAGCCTACGAGCAGTACTTC. Looking up the rest from reference TRBV11-3 and TRBJ2-7 gives the full variable domain: EAGVVQSPRYKIIEKKQPVAFWCNPISGHNTLYWYLQNLGQGPELLIRYENEEAVDDSQLPKDRFSAERLKGVDSTLKIQPAELGDSAVYLCASSGGQRAYEQYFGPGTRLTVT.

The count of this clone is one. The chain links TRBV2 to TRBJ1-2; no clear D gene. The germline gives CDR1 SNHLY, CDR2 FYNNEI. The V gene lost 1 base and the J gene lost 2 bases, with 11 bases spanning the gap. The CDR3 sequence is 15 residues long. CDR3 sequence reads: CASSEGVTINYGYTF. CDR3 in DNA: TGTGCCAGCAGTGAAGGGGTGACTATAAACTATGGCTACACCTTC.

This clone occurred once. The V gene is TRBV14, the J gene TRBJ2-3, with 8 bases aligning to TRBD1. With V trimmed by 3 bases and J by 4 bases, 9 bases remained unmatched. Germline V lookup: CDR1 SGHDN, CDR2 FVKESK. This CDR3 is 16 amino acids long. CDR3 amino acids: CASSQKQQTGADTQYF. The CDR3 coding sequence is TGTGCCAGCAGCCAGAAGCAGCAGACAGGGGCAGATACGCAGTATTTT.

The chain employs TRBV4-1 and TRBJ2-1, with 8 bases aligning to TRBD2. The CDR3 spans 17 residues. J was trimmed by 4 bases and V by 1 base; bases with no gene match: 9. CDR1 is MGHRA, CDR2 YSYEKL, per germline. The CDR3 nucleotides read TGCGCCAGCAGCCAAGGGCTAGCGTTAGCGGGGTACAATGAGCAGTTCTTC. Amino acid sequence: CASSQGLALAGYNEQFF.

This rearrangement joins TRBV11-3 to TRBJ2-2, with unresolved D. The CDR3 spans 14 residues. CDR1 and CDR2 (germline): SGHNT, YENEEA. The germline V and J ends were trimmed by 2 bases and 4 bases, with 8 bases remaining between them. The DNA for the CDR3 is TGTGCCAGCAGCTTAATTTCAGGCACCGGGGAGCTGTTTTTT. It yields the protein CASSLISGTGELFF. Full variable domain (rest looked up from reference TRBV11-3 and TRBJ2-2): EAGVVQSPRYKIIEKKQPVAFWCNPISGHNTLYWYLQNLGQGPELLIRYENEEAVDDSQLPKDRFSAERLKGVDSTLKIQPAELGDSAVYLCASSLISGTGELFFGEGSRLTVL.

The chain is built from TRBV6-5 and TRBJ2-7; 9 bases match TRBD2. Germline CDR1 reads MNHEY; CDR2 reads SVGAGI. The V and J ends lost 0 bases and 6 bases, in that order; junction bases with no gene match: 9. The CDR3 length is 16 residues. CDR3 bases: TGTGCCAGCAGTTACTCTGGCGGGGGGGCCGATATCGAGCAGTACTTC. This translates into CASSYSGGGADIEQYF.